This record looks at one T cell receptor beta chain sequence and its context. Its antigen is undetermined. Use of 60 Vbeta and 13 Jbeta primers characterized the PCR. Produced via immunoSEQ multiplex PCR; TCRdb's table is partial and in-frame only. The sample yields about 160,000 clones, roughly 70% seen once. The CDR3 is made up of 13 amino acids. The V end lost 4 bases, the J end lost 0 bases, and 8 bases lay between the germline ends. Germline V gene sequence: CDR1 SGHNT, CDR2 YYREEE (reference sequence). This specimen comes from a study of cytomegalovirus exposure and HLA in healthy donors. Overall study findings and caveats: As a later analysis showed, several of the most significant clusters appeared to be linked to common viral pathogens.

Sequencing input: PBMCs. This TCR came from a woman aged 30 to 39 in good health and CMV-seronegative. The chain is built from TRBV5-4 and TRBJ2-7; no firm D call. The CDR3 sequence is CASSKRFSYEQYF. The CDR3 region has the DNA TGTGCCAGCAGCAAGCGTTTCTCCTACGAGCAGTACTTC.